This TCR beta chain was captured in a study of blood T cell repertoires in COVID-19. Overall study context: Acute and convalescent COVID-19 specimens originated in the United States, Italy and Spain. Sample material is recorded as cDNA or gDNA derived from T cells, B-cell-depleted T cells, or PBMCs.

Original processing methods: Reference gene primer amplification yielded estimated nucleated cell counts. Assay: immunoSEQ multiplex PCR; the TCRdb copy retains only in-frame clones and omits some. That table supplies the V and J calls and clone size; D and trimming were determined from the DNA. Among around 120,000 clones listed, around 81% were seen once. Sequencing was done on a sample of peripheral blood. The source of this sequence is a man aged 65-85 years with acute or convalescent COVID-19.

CDR3 sequence (DNA): TGCGCCAGCAGCTTGGCCGCAGGGGGCCTGGAGGGGGAGCTGTTTTTT. The encoded protein is CASSLAAGGLEGELFF. V and J are TRBV5-1 and TRBJ2-2, with 8 bases aligning to TRBD1. The CDR3 spans 16 residues. Losses at the gene ends were 0 bases for V and 8 bases for J; bases not matched to a gene: 9. Germline V gives CDR1 SGHRS, CDR2 YFSETQ.